The 7 T cell receptor beta chains below come from one sample, sequenced in a study of CD8 T cells in Susac syndrome. An input of roughly 0.45 to 1 ug of RNA was subjected to reverse transcription using random hexamers. TCRdb reanalysed the immunoSEQ multiplex PCR reads using MiXCR and keeps one entry per CDR3 protein. Here the sample spans 160,000 or so distinct CDR3 sequences, around 93% being singletons. Sequenced input: CD4+ T cells from PBMCs. These receptors were obtained from a human donor in good health.

The chain uses TRBV20-1 and TRBJ2-7, with 14 bases matching TRBD2. The V gene's germline CDR1 is DFQATT and CDR2 SNEGSKA (reference sequence). The length of the CDR3 is 13 residues. V shed 5 bases and J 7 bases; nucleotides not matched to a gene: 4. This CDR3 reads CSAPRTSGGEQYF. DNA of the CDR3: TGCAGTGCTCCGCGGACTAGCGGGGGGGAGCAGTACTTC.

V is TRBV3-1 and J is TRBJ2-2; D remains unclear. This CDR3 comprises 14 residues. CDR1 is LGHDT, CDR2 YNNKEL, per germline (reference sequence). Trimming shortened V by 4 bases and J by 4 bases, and 10 bases separated the two germline ends. CDR3 residues: CASSPQPSTGELFF. DNA of the CDR3: TGTGCCAGCAGCCCCCAGCCGAGCACCGGGGAGCTGTTTTTT.

The chain recombines TRBV6-1 with TRBJ2-4; 16 nucleotides align to TRBD2. V lost 6 bases, J lost 7 bases, and 9 bases stayed unmatched. The germline V gene encodes CDR1 MNHNS and CDR2 SASEGT. The CDR3 sequence is 17 residues long. CDR3: CASRPPGLAGGPNIQYF. Here the CDR3 DNA reads TGTGCCAGCAGACCTCCGGGACTAGCGGGGGGGCCGAACATTCAGTACTTC.

This clonotype was counted once. The chain combines TRBV12-3 or TRBV12-4 with TRBJ1-2; unclear D gene. CDR3 length: 14 residues. The V gene lost 1 base and the J gene lost 4 bases, with 10 bases spanning the gap. The CDR3 protein is CASSLDTGSYGYTF. CDR3 coding DNA: TGTGCCAGCAGTTTAGATACGGGAAGCTATGGCTACACCTTC.

The V and J genes are TRBV2 and TRBJ2-7; 9 nucleotides agree with TRBD1. CDR3 length: 14 residues. Looked up from germline, CDR1 is SNHLY and CDR2 is FYNNEI. After removal of 5 bases from V and 4 bases from J, the junction contained 6 bases not matched to a gene. CDR3 sequence reads: CASSRTGVEYEQYF. CDR3 DNA: TGTGCCAGCAGTAGGACAGGGGTTGAGTACGAGCAGTACTTC. Full variable domain (rest looked up from reference TRBV2 and TRBJ2-7): EPEVTQTPSHQVTQMGQEVILRCVPISNHLYFYWYRQILGQKVEFLVSFYNNEISEKSEIFDDQFSVERPDGSNFTLKIRSTKLEDSAMYFCASSRTGVEYEQYFGPGTRLTVT.

The chain uses TRBV2 and TRBJ1-2, with a possible D match to TRBD1 (5 bases). The V end lost 0 bases, the J end lost 4 bases, and 12 bases lay between the germline ends. Germline V gene lookup returns CDR1 SNHLY and CDR2 FYNNEI. There are 15 residues in the CDR3. The CDR3 loop is CASSEALQGGYGYTF. The CDR3 DNA is TGTGCCAGCAGTGAAGCGCTTCAGGGTGGCTATGGCTACACCTTC.

The chain's CDR3 is CASSLSQGAGTQYF. CDR3 nucleotide sequence: TGCGCCAGCAGCTTGAGCCAGGGGGCAGGGACCCAGTACTTC. V and J are TRBV5-1 and TRBJ2-5, with 8 bases fitting TRBD1. J gave up 7 bases and V 1 base, and 6 bases lay outside the gene matches. This CDR3 spans 14 amino acids. Germline-derived CDR1 and CDR2 are SGHRS and YFSETQ.